The present entry profiles one T cell receptor (beta chain) with its context. The data derive from a study of cytomegalovirus exposure and HLA in healthy donors. The PCR had 60 Vbeta and 13 Jbeta primers. Assay used: immunoSEQ multiplex PCR; TCRdb lists only in-frame clones, some missing. The table includes tens of thousands of clones, 73% detected once. Trimming took 4 bases from V and 1 from J; bases not matched to a gene: 5. The CDR3 has 15 residues. The germline CDR1 and CDR2 sequences are LGHNA and YSLEER. Donors had nominal health at sampling but likely had unrecorded immune exposures. The TCR was taken from a woman in her forties in good health and CMV-seropositive. The chain links TRBV4-3 to TRBJ1-1; 8 bases are a match to TRBD1. The sample comprised PBMCs. The CDR3 loop reads CASSRLGQGNTEAFF. The CDR3 DNA sequence: TGCGCCAGCAGCCGTTTAGGACAGGGGAACACTGAAGCTTTCTTT.